What follows are 15 T cell receptor beta chains derived from one specimen sequenced in a study of cytomegalovirus exposure and HLA in healthy donors. Libraries were prepared by immunoSEQ multiplex PCR; TCRdb keeps only in-frame clonotypes and omits some of them. The table includes about 360,000 clones, just over 85% detected once. Sequencing input: PBMCs. The receptor source for this set is a woman between 18 and 30 years old in good health and CMV-seronegative.

The chain's CDR3 is CASSLAASPQYF. As DNA, the CDR3 is TGCGCCAGCAGCTTGGCCGCAAGCCCGCAGTACTTC. V gene TRBV5-1 combines with J gene TRBJ2-7; D unresolved. CDR3 length: 12 amino acids. Germline V CDR1 and CDR2: SGHRS, YFSETQ. Trimming took off 0 bases at V and 9 bases at J, with 10 bases between the two ends.

V gene TRBV28 combines with J gene TRBJ2-1, with 8 bases fitting TRBD1. The germline V gene encodes CDR1 MDHEN and CDR2 SYDVKM. This CDR3 is 15 amino acids long. Losses at the gene ends were 3 bases for V and 5 bases for J; bases not matched to a gene: 6. DNA for the CDR3: TGTGCCAGCAGTTTCAGGACAGGGCTACACAATGAGCAGTTCTTC. Encoded protein: CASSFRTGLHNEQFF.

The chain is built from TRBV5-1 and TRBJ2-6; TRBD1 agrees at 10 bases. Germline V gene lookup returns CDR1 SGHRS and CDR2 YFSETQ. The V and J ends lost 3 bases and 4 bases, in that order; junction bases with no gene match: 4. This CDR3 has 16 amino acids. CDR3 sequence: CASSSGTGAGANVLTF. For the CDR3, the DNA is TGCGCCAGCAGCTCCGGGACAGGGGCCGGGGCCAACGTCCTGACTTTC.

V and J are TRBV27 and TRBJ2-1; 10 nucleotides match TRBD1. From germline, CDR1 is MNHEY and CDR2 SMNVEV (reference sequence). V shed 5 bases, J shed 8 bases, and the junction held 9 bases outside the gene matches. The CDR3 runs to 15 residues. CDR3 sequence (DNA): TGTGCCAGCAGTCATCTCGGGACAGGGGCTTATGAGCAGTTCTTC. Protein sequence: CASSHLGTGAYEQFF.

This sequence joins TRBV30 and TRBJ2-1; 8 bases fit TRBD1. Trimming at V came to 0 bases and at J to 4 bases, leaving 11 bases not matched to a gene. The germline gives CDR1 GTSNPN, CDR2 SVGIG (reference sequence). CDR3 length: 17 amino acids. CDR3 in DNA: TGTGCCTGGAGTGTGGGAATGGACAGGGTAGGGTACAATGAGCAGTTCTTC. Protein: CAWSVGMDRVGYNEQFF.

The V call is TRBV5-1, the J call TRBJ1-2; 8 bases are a match to TRBD1. Germline V gene sequence: CDR1 SGHRS, CDR2 YFSETQ. The trim removed 4 bases at V and 1 base at J, leaving 6 bases unmatched. The CDR3 covers 15 residues. The CDR3 here is CASSVTGGINYGYTF. In nucleotides, the CDR3 is TGCGCCAGCAGCGTAACAGGGGGAATTAACTATGGCTACACCTTC.

The chain combines TRBV7-9 with TRBJ2-1, with TRBD1 as a possible D gene (5 bases). Germline-derived CDR1 and CDR2 are SEHNR and FQNEAQ (reference sequence). V was trimmed by 2 bases and J by 5 bases, leaving 13 bases between them. The CDR3 consists of 15 residues. This chain's CDR3 is CASSLRTRGNNEQFF. The CDR3 DNA reads as TGTGCCAGCAGCTTAAGGACACGAGGCAACAATGAGCAGTTCTTC.

The chain combines TRBV11-2 with TRBJ2-5, with TRBD1 as a possible D gene (6 bases). CDR3 size: 15 residues. The V and J ends lost 2 bases and 4 bases respectively, with 14 bases between them. The germline CDR1 and CDR2 sequences are SGHAT and FQNNGV. As DNA, the CDR3 is TGTGCCAGCAGCTTAACAGGGATGCCGCCAGAGACCCAGTACTTC. This codes for CASSLTGMPPETQYF.

The V and J genes are TRBV19 and TRBJ2-3, with a weak D call TRBD2 (5 bases). The CDR3 spans 15 residues. V was shortened by 3 bases and J by 0 bases, with 10 bases between the two germline ends. From germline, CDR1 is LNHDA and CDR2 SQIVND (reference sequence). DNA of the CDR3: TGTGCCAGTAGTATGGAGACTACTAGCACAGATACGCAGTATTTT. It yields the protein CASSMETTSTDTQYF. The variable domain in full, with the rest retrieved from reference TRBV19 and TRBJ2-3, is DGGITQSPKYLFRKEGQNVTLSCEQNLNHDAMYWYRQDPGQGLRLIYYSQIVNDFQKGDIAEGYSVSREKKESFPLTVTSAQKNPTAFYLCASSMETTSTDTQYFGPGTRLTVL.

This rearrangement joins TRBV9 to TRBJ2-1, with D possibly TRBD2 on 6 matching bases. The length of the CDR3 is 15 residues. V was clipped by 0 bases and J by 7 bases, with 14 bases between them. CDR1 and CDR2 from the germline V gene are SGDLS and YYNGEE. The CDR3 bases are TGTGCCAGCAGCGTAGGGTCGGGAGAGGCTAATGAGCAGTTCTTC. Translation: CASSVGSGEANEQFF.

V gene TRBV9 combines with J gene TRBJ2-3; no firm D call. Per germline, CDR1 SGDLS and CDR2 YYNGEE. This CDR3 is built from 14 residues. The V end lost 0 bases, the J end lost 2 bases, and 7 bases lay between the germline ends. The DNA of the CDR3 is TGTGCCAGCAGCGTAGCGCTACCCACAGATACGCAGTATTTT. Translated: CASSVALPTDTQYF.

The chain carries TRBV2 and TRBJ2-1, with 9 bases matching TRBD2. The V gene's germline CDR1 is SNHLY and CDR2 FYNNEI. The junction had 10 bases not matched to a gene; V was cut back by 7 bases and J by 3 bases. This CDR3 is 16 amino acids long. CDR3 protein: CASTVAAGGLYNEQFF. As DNA, the CDR3 is TGTGCCAGCACCGTGGCAGCGGGAGGTCTCTACAATGAGCAGTTCTTC.

This clone was seen a few times. The V and J genes are TRBV28 and TRBJ2-7; 13 bases are shared with TRBD2. CDR1 is MDHEN and CDR2 is SYDVKM in the germline V gene. The CDR3 covers 16 residues. With 5 bases clipped from V and 7 bases from J, the junction kept 11 bases outside the gene matches. Here the CDR3 DNA reads TGTGCCAGCAGTATACGGACTAGCGGGAGTCGGGGGGAGCAGTACTTC. It yields the protein CASSIRTSGSRGEQYF.

Details on this clone: Distinct nucleotide sequences in the sample also encode this CDR3. The DNA for the CDR3 is TGTGCCAGCAGTTTGCAGCGGGGGAACACTGAAGCTTTCTTT. This encodes CASSLQRGNTEAFF. This chain links TRBV27 with TRBJ1-1; D gene ambiguous. V was cut by 3 bases and J by 1 base, with 9 bases left in between. Germline V gene data show CDR1 as MNHEY and CDR2 as SMNVEV (reference sequence). This CDR3 spans 14 amino acids.

J is TRBJ2-1 and V is TRBV10-3; 8 bases fit TRBD1. Trimming removed 6 bases from V and 6 bases from J; junction bases left unmatched: 1. The CDR3 has 12 amino acids. CDR1 ENHRY and CDR2 SYGVKD come from the germline V gene. CDR3 sequence: CAIRGQANEQFF. In DNA form, the CDR3 reads TGTGCCATCAGGGGACAGGCCAATGAGCAGTTCTTC.